A selection of T cell receptor beta chains follows, all from one sample in a study of T cells in Graves' hyperthyroidism and ophthalmopathy. From the multiplex PCR reads, TCRdb called clonotypes with MiXCR, one entry per CDR3 protein. The repertoire has some 800,000 distinct CDR3 sequences, over 35% of them found once; the top ten carry about 8.9%. The sample taken for sequencing was blood. Source of these receptors: a man younger than 30 with Graves' hyperthyroidism. The CDR3 runs from the conserved cysteine through the conserved F or W.

TRBJ2-2	TRBV19	CASSTGGLGTRELFF
TRBJ2-7	TRBV20-1	CSARDSLPAATYEQYF
TRBJ2-2	TRBV7-9	CASSFTGELFF
TRBJ2-2	TRBV5-1	CASSPRLAGHGTGELFF
TRBJ1-2	TRBV29-1	CSVVAGLGPYGYTF
TRBJ1-1	TRBV6-6	CASCRDTEAFF
TRBJ1-6	TRBV6-1	CASKDRGNSHLHF
TRBJ1-5	TRBV11-2	CASSLDHDGNGVF
TRBJ1-1	TRBV24-1	CATSDLYADEAFF
TRBJ2-5	TRBV7-2	CASSLASGSLETQYF
TRBJ1-5	TRBV5-1	CASSQVMNQPQHF
TRBJ2-2	TRBV20-1	CSARQLNTGELFF
TRBJ1-3	TRBV2	CAQRGVRRNTIYF
TRBJ1-2	TRBV4-2	CASSQGQNSDGYTF
TRBJ1-5	TRBV7-2	CASSLGGREPQHF
TRBJ2-2	TRBV9	CASSVGGGELFF
TRBJ2-7	TRBV7-3	CASSRTSLYEQYF
TRBJ2-2	TRBV12-3/TRBV12-4	CASSYPPGRPTGELFF
TRBJ2-5	TRBV7-8	CASSPRLAYETQYF
TRBJ2-2	TRBV7-3	CASSLTSAGRNGELFF
TRBJ1-6	TRBV7-9	CASSYLGGLYNSPLHF
-	TRBV6-5	CASSYFGIQETQYF
TRBJ2-2	TRBV10-1	CARKVSRRKRTPGSCFF
TRBJ2-5	TRBV9	CASSQDMGGQGETQYF